The clone carrying this TCR beta chain was observed a handful of times. The PCR was carried out with 60 Vbeta primers and 13 Jbeta primers. Produced via immunoSEQ multiplex PCR; TCRdb's table is partial and in-frame only. The sample lists around 100,000 clones, roughly three fifths occurring once. The data stem from a study of cytomegalovirus exposure and HLA in healthy donors. The CDR3 extends over 14 amino acids. Germline CDR1 is SGHDT and CDR2 is YYEEEE. Trimming left V 5 bases short and J 6 bases short, with 12 bases between. The source of this sequence is a human donor in good health. The chain links TRBV5-6 to TRBJ1-6; TRBD1 is a possible D gene (6 bases). Sequencing was carried out using PBMCs. CDR3 coding DNA: TGTGCCAGCAGAGAACAGGGTGGTAATTCACCCCTCCACTTT. Translated: CASREQGGNSPLHF. The full variable domain, completed using reference TRBV5-6 and TRBJ1-6, is DAGVTQSPTHLIKTRGQQVTLRCSPKSGHDTVSWYQQALGQGPQFIFQYYEEEERQRGNFPDRFSGHQFPNYSSELNVNALLLGDSALYLCASREQGGNSPLHFGNGTRLTVT.